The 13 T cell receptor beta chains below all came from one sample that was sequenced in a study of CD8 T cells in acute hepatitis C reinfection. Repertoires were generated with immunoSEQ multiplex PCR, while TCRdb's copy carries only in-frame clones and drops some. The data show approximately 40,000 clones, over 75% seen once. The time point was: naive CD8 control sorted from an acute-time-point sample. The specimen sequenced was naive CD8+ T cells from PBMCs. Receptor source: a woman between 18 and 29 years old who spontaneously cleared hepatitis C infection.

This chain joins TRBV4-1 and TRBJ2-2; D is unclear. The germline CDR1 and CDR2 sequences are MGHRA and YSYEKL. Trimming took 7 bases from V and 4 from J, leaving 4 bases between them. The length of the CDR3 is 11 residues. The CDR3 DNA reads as TGCGCCAGCACTCTCACCGGGGAGCTGTTTTTT. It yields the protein CASTLTGELFF.

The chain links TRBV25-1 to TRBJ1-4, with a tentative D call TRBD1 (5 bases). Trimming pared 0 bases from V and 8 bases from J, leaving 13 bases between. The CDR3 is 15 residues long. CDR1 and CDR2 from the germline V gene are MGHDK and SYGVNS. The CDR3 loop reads CASSEYFGGPEKLFF. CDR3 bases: TGTGCCAGCAGTGAATATTTCGGGGGACCCGAAAAACTGTTTTTT.

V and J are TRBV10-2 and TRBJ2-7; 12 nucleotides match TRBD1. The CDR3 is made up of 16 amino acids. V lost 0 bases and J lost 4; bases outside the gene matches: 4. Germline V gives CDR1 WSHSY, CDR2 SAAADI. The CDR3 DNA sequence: TGCGCCAGCAGTGAGTCCGGGACAGGGGGCGATTACGAGCAGTACTTC. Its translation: CASSESGTGGDYEQYF.

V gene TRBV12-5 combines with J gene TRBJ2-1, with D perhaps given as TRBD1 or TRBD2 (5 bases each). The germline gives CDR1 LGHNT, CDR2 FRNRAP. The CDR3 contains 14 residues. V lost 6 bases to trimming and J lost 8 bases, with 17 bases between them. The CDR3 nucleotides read TGTGCTAGTGGCCCGACCGGACGAGGGGATGAGCAGTTCTTC. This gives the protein CASGPTGRGDEQFF. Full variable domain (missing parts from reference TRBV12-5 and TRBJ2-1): DARVTQTPRHKVTEMGQEVTMRCQPILGHNTVFWYRQTMMQGLELLAYFRNRAPLDDSGMPKDRFSAEMPDATLATLKIQPSEPRDSAVYFCASGPTGRGDEQFFGPGTRLTVL.

CDR3 sequence reads: CASSYGVEQFF. CDR3 DNA sequence: TGTGCCAGCAGTTATGGAGTAGAGCAGTTCTTC. This chain connects TRBV6-6 to TRBJ2-1; D uncertain. The CDR3 is made up of 11 amino acids. In germline, CDR1 is MNHNY, CDR2 SVGAGI (reference sequence). V lost 3 bases to trimming and J lost 10 bases, with 7 bases between them.

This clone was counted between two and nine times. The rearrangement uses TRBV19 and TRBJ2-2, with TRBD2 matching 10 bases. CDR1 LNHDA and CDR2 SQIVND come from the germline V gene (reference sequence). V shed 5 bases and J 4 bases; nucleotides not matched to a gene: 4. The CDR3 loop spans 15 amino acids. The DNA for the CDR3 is TGTGCCAGTAGTGCTTTAGCGGGAGGCACCGGGGAGCTGTTTTTT. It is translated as CASSALAGGTGELFF.

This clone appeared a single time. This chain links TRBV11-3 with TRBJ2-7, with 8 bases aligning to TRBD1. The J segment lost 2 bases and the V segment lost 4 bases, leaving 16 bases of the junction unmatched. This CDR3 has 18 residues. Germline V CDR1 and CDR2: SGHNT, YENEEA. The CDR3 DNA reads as TGTGCCAGCAGCTCAAAGGTTGGACAGGGAAATGAACCCTACGAGCAGTACTTC. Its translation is CASSSKVGQGNEPYEQYF.

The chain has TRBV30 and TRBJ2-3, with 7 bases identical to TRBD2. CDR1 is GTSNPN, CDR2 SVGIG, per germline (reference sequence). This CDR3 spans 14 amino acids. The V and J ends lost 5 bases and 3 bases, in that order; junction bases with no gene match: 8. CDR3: CAWLVRELTDTQYF. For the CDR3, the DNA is TGTGCCTGGTTGGTGCGGGAGCTTACAGATACGCAGTATTTT.

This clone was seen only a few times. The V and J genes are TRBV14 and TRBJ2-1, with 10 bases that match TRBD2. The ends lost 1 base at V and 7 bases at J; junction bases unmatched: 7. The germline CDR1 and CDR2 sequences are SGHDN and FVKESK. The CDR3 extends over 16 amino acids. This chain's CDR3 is CASSQGSGLATNEQFF. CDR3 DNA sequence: TGTGCCAGCAGCCAAGGGTCGGGACTAGCGACAAATGAGCAGTTCTTC.

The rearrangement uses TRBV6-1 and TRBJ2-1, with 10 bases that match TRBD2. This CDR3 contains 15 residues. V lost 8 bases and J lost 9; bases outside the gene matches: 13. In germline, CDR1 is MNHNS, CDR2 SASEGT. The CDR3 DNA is TGTGCCAGCGGCCTCCTAGCGGGAGAATGGGGTGAGCAGTTCTTC. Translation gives CASGLLAGEWGEQFF.

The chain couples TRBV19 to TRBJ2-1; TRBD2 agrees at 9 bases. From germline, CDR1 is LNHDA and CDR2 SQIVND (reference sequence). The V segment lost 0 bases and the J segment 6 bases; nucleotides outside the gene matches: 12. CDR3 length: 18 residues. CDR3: CASSIDPLAGSFSNEQFF. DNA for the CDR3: TGTGCCAGTAGTATAGACCCTCTAGCGGGAAGTTTTAGCAATGAGCAGTTCTTC. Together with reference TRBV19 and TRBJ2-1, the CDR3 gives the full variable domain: DGGITQSPKYLFRKEGQNVTLSCEQNLNHDAMYWYRQDPGQGLRLIYYSQIVNDFQKGDIAEGYSVSREKKESFPLTVTSAQKNPTAFYLCASSIDPLAGSFSNEQFFGPGTRLTVL.

The CDR3 region is CASSSPQTF. CDR3 sequence (DNA): TGTGCCAGCAGTTCCCCCCAGACCTTC. The J gene is TRBJ1-2, the V gene TRBV6-6; D gene unclear. CDR1 is MNHNY and CDR2 is SVGAGI in the germline V gene (reference sequence). CDR3 length: 9 amino acids. The V end was cut by 4 bases, the J end by 14 bases, with 8 bases between.

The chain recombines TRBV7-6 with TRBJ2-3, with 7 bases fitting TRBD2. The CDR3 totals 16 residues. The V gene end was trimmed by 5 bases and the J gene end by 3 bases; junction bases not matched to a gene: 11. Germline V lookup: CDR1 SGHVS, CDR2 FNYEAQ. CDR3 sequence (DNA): TGTGCCAGCAGCCAACCTCACCGGGAGGCGACAGATACGCAGTATTTT. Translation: CASSQPHREATDTQYF.